The rows below give T cell receptor beta chains drawn from one sample of a study of cytomegalovirus exposure and HLA in healthy donors. Libraries were prepared by immunoSEQ multiplex PCR; TCRdb keeps only in-frame clonotypes and omits some of them. The data show 150,000 to 200,000 clones, about four fifths seen once. Sequenced input: PBMCs. The receptors originated from a woman between 50 and 59 years old in good health and CMV-seropositive. Each CDR3 is given with its conserved first and last residue. A D gene is named only where the DNA matches it firmly. Clone size is stated in some rows and not others, as once, few, many or a class when expanded.

size,V,J,length,D,CDR3,DNA
few,TRBV6-5,TRBJ2-7,13,.,CASSYGGPYEQYF,TGTGCCAGCAGTTACGGTGGCCCCTACGAGCAGTACTTC
.,TRBV28,TRBJ2-1,14,.,CASSGLGSYNEQFF,TGTGCCAGCAGTGGGCTCGGATCCTACAATGAGCAGTTCTTC
.,TRBV5-4,TRBJ2-1,15,TRBD2,CASSLGLAGGREQFF,TGTGCCAGCAGCTTGGGACTAGCGGGGGGGCGTGAGCAGTTCTTC
.,TRBV5-1,TRBJ2-7,11,.,CASSQDYEQYF,TGCGCCAGCAGCCAGGACTACGAGCAGTACTTC
.,TRBV5-6,TRBJ2-6,16,TRBD1,CASSLRTGAGANVLTF,TGTGCCAGCAGCTTAAGGACAGGGGCTGGGGCCAACGTCCTGACTTTC
.,TRBV5-4,TRBJ2-1,13,TRBD1,CASSLGQGGEQFF,TGTGCCAGCAGCCTGGGACAGGGAGGCGAGCAGTTCTTC
.,TRBV6-5,TRBJ1-2,14,TRBD1,CASNPGGVGYGYTF,TGTGCCTCGAACCCAGGGGGCGTCGGCTATGGCTACACCTTC
.,TRBV6-1,TRBJ1-2,14,TRBD1,CASQGQGALNGYTF,TGTGCCAGCCAAGGACAGGGGGCATTAAATGGCTACACCTTC
.,TRBV2,TRBJ1-2,12,TRBD1,CASWKQGGGYTF,TGTGCCAGCTGGAAACAGGGGGGCGGCTACACCTTC
.,TRBV19,TRBJ2-5,15,TRBD2,CASSKPGLAEETQYF,TGTGCCAGTAGTAAACCAGGACTAGCGGAAGAGACCCAGTACTTC
.,TRBV19,TRBJ2-5,13,.,CASSIGGAETQYF,TGCGCCAGTAGTATAGGGGGAGCAGAGACCCAGTACTTC
.,TRBV6-7,TRBJ1-2,16,TRBD1,CASRPDRGRGRNGYTF,TGTGCCAGCAGACCAGACAGGGGGCGAGGTAGAAATGGCTACACCTTC